The clone carrying this T cell receptor (beta chain) is a singleton in its sample. CDR1 and CDR2 from the germline V gene are SEHNR and FQNEAQ (reference sequence). This CDR3 has 16 amino acids. Germline trimming cut 4 bases from V and 0 bases from J; bases unmatched to any gene: 8. The data belong to a study of blood T cell repertoires in COVID-19. As for the study in general: The cDNA or gDNA used as material had been derived from T cells, B-cell-depleted T cells, or PBMCs.

Original methodology: Reference gene primer amplification gave estimated nucleated cell counts. Data came from immunoSEQ multiplex PCR; TCRdb stores just in-frame clones and leaves some out. The DNA was the basis for D and trimming; V, J and clone size are from that table. Seen here are about 83,000 clones, roughly 86% observed once, and the top ten hold approximately 21%. The rearrangement joins TRBV7-9 to TRBJ2-7; 8 bases match TRBD1. Material for sequencing was peripheral blood. This TCR came from a woman aged 80 or over in a cohort sampled during active or convalescent COVID-19. The CDR3: CASSSNPGQGSYEQYF. The CDR3 DNA reads as TGTGCCAGCAGCTCAAATCCCGGACAGGGCTCCTACGAGCAGTACTTC.